A selection of T cell receptor beta chains follows, all from one sample in a study of Graves' ophthalmopathy and Graves' hyperthyroidism. In TCRdb, the multiplex PCR reads were re-called with MiXCR into one record per CDR3 protein. The table has about 240,000 distinct CDR3 sequences, about 46% seen once; the top ten hold around 47%. The sequenced sample was peripheral blood. Receptor source: an adult man with Graves' ophthalmopathy. Each CDR3 is given with its conserved first and last residue. D genes are given only for firm matches. Clone sizes are given selectively: once, few, many, or a class where the clone is expanded.

clone size	J gene	D gene	V gene	CDR3 protein	CDR3 DNA
.	TRBJ2-5	.	TRBV5-4	CASSQETAQGTQYF	TGTGCCAGCAGCCAAGAAACAGCCCAGGGGACCCAGTACTTC
few	TRBJ1-6	TRBD1	TRBV2	CASSQEGGTGGFSPLHF	TGTGCCAGCAGCCAAGAAGGAGGGACAGGGGGCTTTTCACCCCTCCACTTT
.	TRBJ2-5	TRBD2	TRBV10-3	CASSPRGAGVETQYF	TGTGCCAGCAGCCCTCGGGGAGCGGGGGTAGAGACCCAGTACTTC
few	TRBJ1-2	TRBD1	TRBV7-2	CASSLDREVHGYTF	TGTGCCAGCAGCCTTGACAGGGAGGTTCATGGCTACACCTTC
.	TRBJ2-6	.	TRBV2	CASSAASSGANVLTF	TGTGCCAGCAGTGCGGCAAGCTCTGGGGCCAACGTCCTGACTTTC
few	TRBJ2-7	.	TRBV10-3	CASSYSRGAEQYF	TGTGCCAGCAGTTACTCGCGAGGGGCGGAGCAGTACTTC
.	TRBJ2-7	TRBD1	TRBV4-1	CASSQLTGGLYEQYF	TGCGCCAGCAGCCAGTTGACAGGGGGCCTCTACGAGCAGTACTTC
.	TRBJ2-7	.	TRBV2	CASSQGGRQGNTAYEQYF	TGCGCCAGCAGCCAAGGTGGGCGGCAGGGAAACACGGCCTACGAGCAGTACTTC
.	TRBJ2-7	TRBD2	TRBV20-1	CSARDHTSGRAESYEQYF	TGCAGTGCTAGAGATCATACTAGCGGGAGGGCCGAATCCTACGAGCAGTACTTC
.	TRBJ2-7	TRBD1	TRBV7-9	CASSLNRGNEQYF	TGTGCCAGCAGCTTAAACAGGGGGAATGAGCAGTACTTC
few	TRBJ1-1	TRBD1	TRBV13	CASSLVPDRVTEAFF	TGCGCCAGCAGCTTGGTCCCTGACAGGGTCACTGAAGCTTTCTTT
.	TRBJ2-7	TRBD1	TRBV20-1	CSARTDRGGSYEQYF	TGCAGTGCTAGAACCGACAGGGGAGGATCCTACGAGCAGTACTTC
.	TRBJ1-6	.	TRBV9	CASSPNGKSPLHF	TGTGCCAGCAGTCCCAACGGGAAATCACCCCTCCACTTT
.	TRBJ2-2	.	TRBV7-9	CASSSKTGNTGELFF	TGTGCCAGCAGCTCAAAGACGGGGAACACCGGGGAGCTGTTTTTT
.	TRBJ1-2	TRBD1	TRBV29-1	CSDQDRGDYGYTF	TGCAGCGACCAAGACAGGGGGGATTATGGCTACACCTTC
many	TRBJ2-7	TRBD2	TRBV10-3	CAISESQREVYEQYF	TGTGCCATCAGTGAAAGTCAGCGGGAGGTGTACGAGCAGTACTTC
.	TRBJ1-1	.	TRBV7-9	CASSLDNMNTEAFF	TGTGCCAGCAGCCTGGACAACATGAACACTGAAGCTTTCTTT
once	TRBJ2-2	.	TRBV20-1	CSARASGQATGELFF	TGCAGTGCTAGAGCCTCGGGACAAGCCACCGGGGAGCTGTTTTTT
.	TRBJ2-5	.	TRBV2	CASSENLRETQYF	TGTGCCAGCAGTGAAAACCTCCGAGAGACCCAGTACTTC
few	TRBJ2-7	.	TRBV7-3	CASSSTGTGRYEQYF	TGTGCCAGCAGCTCCACCGGAACAGGGAGGTACGAGCAGTACTTC
.	TRBJ2-7	.	TRBV7-2	CASSFIQGYEQYF	TGTGCCAGCAGCTTTATCCAGGGATACGAGCAGTACTTC
.	TRBJ2-7	.	TRBV20-1	CSARPGQSYSYEQYF	TGCAGTGCTAGACCTGGACAGAGCTACTCCTACGAGCAGTACTTC
.	TRBJ2-5	.	TRBV7-2	CASSLTWGGPKTQYF	TGTGCCAGCAGCTTAACATGGGGGGGCCCCAAGACCCAGTACTTC
.	TRBJ2-7	.	TRBV5-1	CASSPAESSYEQYF	TGCGCCAGCAGCCCTGCAGAAAGCTCCTACGAGCAGTACTTC
once	TRBJ1-6	.	TRBV9	CASSAEPGDSPLHF	TGTGCCAGCAGTGCCGAACCAGGGGATTCACCCCTCCACTTT
.	TRBJ1-6	TRBD1	TRBV7-9	CASSPTQTGGGSPLHF	TGTGCCAGCAGCCCTACCCAGACAGGGGGCGGATCACCCCTCCACTTT
many	TRBJ2-2	TRBD1	TRBV5-1	CASRSGTANTGELFF	TGCGCCAGCAGGTCCGGGACAGCGAACACCGGGGAGCTGTTTTTT
.	TRBJ2-7	.	TRBV12-3/TRBV12-4	CASSSSGQAYEQYF	.
.	TRBJ1-2	.	TRBV5-5	CASSWGARGGYTF	TGCGCCAGCAGCTGGGGGGCCCGGGGTGGCTACACCTTC
.	TRBJ2-7	.	TRBV10-2	CASSEGKSYEQYF	TGCGCCAGCAGTGAAGGGAAATCCTACGAGCAGTACTTC
.	TRBJ1-2	.	TRBV7-9	CASSPRGTNYGYTF	TGTGCCAGCAGCCCTCGGGGGACTAACTATGGCTACACCTTC
few	TRBJ1-2	.	TRBV7-2	CASSLAWRQGLGYTF	TGTGCCAGCAGCTTAGCTTGGAGGCAGGGCCTTGGCTACACCTTC
.	TRBJ1-2	TRBD1	TRBV15	CATSSPGQGRYTF	TGTGCCACCAGCAGTCCCGGACAGGGGCGCTACACCTTC
few	TRBJ2-5	.	TRBV7-2	CASSSGLEETQYF	TGTGCCAGCAGCTCAGGACTCGAAGAGACCCAGTACTTC
.	TRBJ2-7	.	TRBV7-2	CASEPGTDYEQYF	TGTGCCAGCGAACCCGGGACCGACTACGAGCAGTACTTC
few	TRBJ2-2	.	TRBV7-9	CASSTLRELFF	TGTGCCAGCAGCACTCTACGGGAGCTGTTTTTT
.	TRBJ2-2	.	TRBV20-1	CSARGAEDAGELFF	TGCAGTGCTAGAGGGGCAGAGGATGCCGGGGAGCTGTTTTTT
.	TRBJ2-5	.	TRBV6-5	CASSYGFAGFQETQYF	TGTGCCAGCAGTTACGGTTTCGCGGGATTCCAAGAGACCCAGTACTTC
.	TRBJ2-1	.	TRBV7-3	CASSLLDGGEQFF	TGTGCCAGCAGCTTACTAGACGGAGGTGAGCAGTTCTTC
once	TRBJ2-2	TRBD2	TRBV7-9	CASSPELAGGPRGELFF	TGCGCCAGCAGCCCCGAGTTAGCGGGGGGCCCACGAGGGGAGCTGTTTTTT
.	TRBJ1-5	.	TRBV5-1	CASSFGIDQPQHF	TGCGCCAGCAGCTTCGGGATAGATCAGCCCCAGCATTTT
.	TRBJ1-1	.	TRBV2	CASRRERKNTEAFF	TGTGCCAGCAGGAGAGAACGGAAGAACACTGAAGCTTTCTTT
many	TRBJ1-2	.	TRBV6-4	CASSDGKGNYGYTF	TGTGCCAGCAGTGACGGTAAAGGGAACTATGGCTACACCTTC
.	TRBJ1-4	TRBD1	TRBV7-6	CASSFGQAVNEKLFF	TGTGCCAGCAGCTTCGGACAGGCAGTTAATGAAAAACTGTTTTTT
once	TRBJ1-2	TRBD1	TRBV24-1	CATSDPDRGYGYTF	TGTGCCACCAGTGACCCGGACAGGGGCTATGGCTACACCTTC